This TCR beta chain was obtained from a study of blood T cells in healthy people across ages. Per the germline V gene, CDR1 is DFQATT and CDR2 is SNEGSKA (reference sequence). Trimming removed 5 bases at V and 2 bases at J, with 7 bases between. The CDR3 has 12 residues. Next came a second PCR, run for roughly 6 to 11 cycles, which used a sample-barcoded 5' primer along with a J-beta primer mix. TCRdb analysed the 5' RACE reads with MiXCR anew, one entry per CDR3 protein. The sample holds some 1.1 million distinct CDR3 sequences, 30% to 40% seen once. The chain uses TRBV20-1 and TRBJ1-3, with a possible D match to TRBD1 (5 bases). The TCR sequence derives from a man in his late teens or twenties in good health. The specimen sequenced was blood. In DNA form, the CDR3 reads TGCAGTGCTGAGGGACCTGGAAACACCATATATTTT. The encoded protein is CSAEGPGNTIYF.